The rows below give T cell receptor beta chains drawn from one sample of a study of blood T cell repertoires in COVID-19. TCRdb's table, derived via immunoSEQ multiplex PCR, lists solely in-frame clones and lacks some. The sample yields 95,000 to 120,000 clones, 85% seen once. Sequenced input: peripheral blood. Source of these receptors: a woman aged 60 to 75 with COVID-19, enrolled during active disease. Each CDR3 is given with its conserved first and last residue. D genes are given only for firm matches. Rows give clone size only sometimes, using once, few, many, or a class for an expanded clone.

cdr3_aa: CASSYHRRGGYTF
cdr3_nt: TGTGCCAGCAGCTATCACCGGCGGGGTGGCTACACCTTC
v_call: TRBV5-8
j_call: TRBJ1-2
clone_size: NA
d_call: NA

cdr3_aa: CASSINGMGGTGAFF
cdr3_nt: TGTGCCAGTAGTATAAATGGGATGGGGGGGACCGGCGCTTTCTTT
v_call: TRBV19
j_call: TRBJ1-1
clone_size: NA
d_call: NA

cdr3_aa: CASSPGQGPLYEQYF
cdr3_nt: TGTGCCAGCAGCCCGGGACAGGGGCCTCTCTACGAGCAGTACTTC
v_call: TRBV9
j_call: TRBJ2-7
clone_size: NA
d_call: TRBD1

cdr3_aa: CASRTGTTNSPLHF
cdr3_nt: TGTGCCAGCAGGACCGGGACTACTAATTCACCCCTCCACTTT
v_call: TRBV28
j_call: TRBJ1-6
clone_size: NA
d_call: NA

cdr3_aa: CASSPRLQGTHYGYTF
cdr3_nt: TGTGCCAGCTCACCCAGGCTCCAGGGGACCCACTATGGCTACACCTTC
v_call: TRBV18
j_call: TRBJ1-2
clone_size: NA
d_call: NA

cdr3_aa: CATSAAGHSNQPQHF
cdr3_nt: TGTGCCACCAGTGCTGCAGGGCATAGCAATCAGCCCCAGCATTTT
v_call: TRBV24-1
j_call: TRBJ1-5
clone_size: NA
d_call: NA

cdr3_aa: CASSPDGGGGTDTQYF
cdr3_nt: TGTGCCAGCAGCCCGGATGGGGGGGGTGGCACAGATACGCAGTATTTT
v_call: TRBV5-4
j_call: TRBJ2-3
clone_size: once
d_call: TRBD2

cdr3_aa: CASSVDRGRGYGYTF
cdr3_nt: TGTGCCAGCAGCGTAGACAGGGGCCGCGGCTATGGCTACACCTTC
v_call: TRBV9
j_call: TRBJ1-2
clone_size: NA
d_call: TRBD1

cdr3_aa: CASSFTRDTEAFF
cdr3_nt: TGTGCCAGCAGCTTCACCCGGGACACTGAAGCTTTCTTT
v_call: TRBV11-2
j_call: TRBJ1-1
clone_size: NA
d_call: NA

cdr3_aa: CASSLGLQGFGELFF
cdr3_nt: TGCGCCAGCAGCTTGGGACTTCAGGGGTTCGGGGAGCTGTTTTTT
v_call: TRBV5-1
j_call: TRBJ2-2
clone_size: NA
d_call: NA

cdr3_aa: CASSTTGFSEPQHF
cdr3_nt: TGTGCCAGTAGTACAACAGGGTTTTCGGAGCCCCAGCATTTT
v_call: TRBV19
j_call: TRBJ1-5
clone_size: NA
d_call: NA

cdr3_aa: CATSDFPGSEQYF
cdr3_nt: TGTGCCACCAGTGATTTCCCCGGGTCCGAGCAGTACTTC
v_call: TRBV24-1
j_call: TRBJ2-7
clone_size: NA
d_call: NA

cdr3_aa: CASSPSTGLKGGYTF
cdr3_nt: TGCGCCAGCAGCCCTTCGACAGGGTTAAAAGGCGGCTACACCTTC
v_call: TRBV4-3
j_call: TRBJ1-2
clone_size: NA
d_call: TRBD1

cdr3_aa: CATSTGEGRVTGNYGYTF
cdr3_nt: TGTGCCACCAGCACCGGGGAGGGCAGGGTGACGGGGAACTATGGCTACACCTTC
v_call: TRBV15
j_call: TRBJ1-2
clone_size: NA
d_call: NA

cdr3_aa: CASSEGGGGSEQYF
cdr3_nt: TGTGCCAGCAGTGAAGGAGGGGGCGGCTCCGAGCAGTACTTC
v_call: TRBV2
j_call: TRBJ2-7
clone_size: NA
d_call: TRBD1

cdr3_aa: CASSLTQPQHF
cdr3_nt: TGTGCCAGCAGTCTAACTCAGCCCCAGCATTTT
v_call: TRBV21-1
j_call: TRBJ1-5
clone_size: few
d_call: NA

cdr3_aa: CASSTRTNQPQHF
cdr3_nt: TGTGCCAGCAGCACCCGGACAAACCAGCCCCAGCATTTT
v_call: TRBV7-8
j_call: TRBJ1-5
clone_size: NA
d_call: NA

cdr3_aa: CASSQWGGYGYTF
cdr3_nt: TGTGCCAGCAGCCAGTGGGGGGGCTATGGCTACACCTTC
v_call: TRBV3-1/TRBV3-2
j_call: TRBJ1-2
clone_size: NA
d_call: NA

cdr3_aa: CSVGADYNSPLHF
cdr3_nt: TGCAGCGTTGGGGCAGATTATAATTCACCCCTCCACTTT
v_call: TRBV29-1
j_call: TRBJ1-6
clone_size: NA
d_call: NA

cdr3_aa: CASSSVGGTEAFF
cdr3_nt: TGTGCCAGCAGTAGTGTGGGGGGCACTGAAGCTTTCTTT
v_call: TRBV7-8
j_call: TRBJ1-1
clone_size: NA
d_call: NA

cdr3_aa: CASSYTGQGEAFF
cdr3_nt: TGTGCCAGCAGTTACACAGGGCAGGGTGAAGCTTTCTTT
v_call: TRBV6-5
j_call: TRBJ1-1
clone_size: NA
d_call: NA

cdr3_aa: CASSEWTEGYTF
cdr3_nt: TGTGCCAGCAGTGAGTGGACAGAAGGCTACACCTTC
v_call: TRBV25-1
j_call: TRBJ1-2
clone_size: NA
d_call: NA

cdr3_aa: CASSPLTGGRDTEAFF
cdr3_nt: TGTGCCAGCAGCCCCCTGACAGGGGGCAGGGACACTGAAGCTTTCTTT
v_call: TRBV3-1/TRBV3-2
j_call: TRBJ1-1
clone_size: NA
d_call: TRBD1

cdr3_aa: CASSYLGSTEAFF
cdr3_nt: TGTGCCAGCAGTTACCTGGGGAGCACTGAAGCTTTCTTT
v_call: TRBV6-2/TRBV6-3
j_call: TRBJ1-1
clone_size: NA
d_call: NA

cdr3_aa: CASSSLTGGDDYGYTF
cdr3_nt: TGTGCCAGCAGTTCCTTGACAGGGGGCGATGACTATGGCTACACCTTC
v_call: TRBV6-5
j_call: TRBJ1-2
clone_size: NA
d_call: TRBD1

cdr3_aa: CASSLSIQNYGYTF
cdr3_nt: TGTGCCAGCAGTTTATCTATTCAGAATTATGGCTACACCTTC
v_call: TRBV27
j_call: TRBJ1-2
clone_size: NA
d_call: NA

cdr3_aa: CASSQDPSGGFNTGELFF
cdr3_nt: TGTGCCAGCAGCCAAGATCCTAGCGGGGGGTTTAACACCGGGGAGCTGTTTTTT
v_call: TRBV4-2
j_call: TRBJ2-2
clone_size: once
d_call: TRBD2

cdr3_aa: CASSLVSGPREQFF
cdr3_nt: TGCGCCAGCAGCTTGGTGAGTGGTCCCCGGGAGCAGTTCTTC
v_call: TRBV5-1
j_call: TRBJ2-1
clone_size: NA
d_call: NA

cdr3_aa: CASSITFTRGETQYF
cdr3_nt: TGCGCCAGCAGCATCACCTTCACCCGGGGGGAGACCCAGTACTTC
v_call: TRBV5-1
j_call: TRBJ2-5
clone_size: NA
d_call: NA

cdr3_aa: CASDGGFNEKLFF
cdr3_nt: TGTGCCAGCGACGGGGGATTTAATGAAAAACTGTTTTTT
v_call: TRBV25-1
j_call: TRBJ1-4
clone_size: NA
d_call: NA

cdr3_aa: CASSRGLAGSRLTPGELFF
cdr3_nt: TGTGCCAGCAGCCGTGGACTAGCGGGGAGCCGGCTCACCCCCGGGGAGCTGTTTTTT
v_call: TRBV7-9
j_call: TRBJ2-2
clone_size: NA
d_call: TRBD2

cdr3_aa: CASIGGQVNTEAFF
cdr3_nt: TGTGCCAGCATCGGGGGACAGGTGAACACTGAAGCTTTCTTT
v_call: TRBV2
j_call: TRBJ1-1
clone_size: NA
d_call: TRBD1

cdr3_aa: CASSQLDRHTEAFF
cdr3_nt: TGTGCCAGCAGCCAACTGGACAGGCACACTGAAGCTTTCTTT
v_call: TRBV3-1/TRBV3-2
j_call: TRBJ1-1
clone_size: NA
d_call: TRBD1

cdr3_aa: CASSRGTGASPLHF
cdr3_nt: TGTGCCAGCAGCCGCGGGACAGGGGCTTCACCCCTCCACTTT
v_call: TRBV3-1/TRBV3-2
j_call: TRBJ1-6
clone_size: NA
d_call: TRBD1

cdr3_aa: CASSPPYQGLDYEQYF
cdr3_nt: TGTGCCAGCTCACCACCTTATCAGGGATTGGACTACGAGCAGTACTTC
v_call: TRBV18
j_call: TRBJ2-7
clone_size: once
d_call: NA

cdr3_aa: CASRKSEGLGTQYF
cdr3_nt: TGCGCCAGCAGGAAATCGGAGGGATTGGGGACCCAGTACTTC
v_call: TRBV5-1
j_call: TRBJ2-5
clone_size: NA
d_call: NA

cdr3_aa: CASSPAAQGGYTF
cdr3_nt: TGTGCCAGCAGCCCAGCCGCGCAGGGAGGCTACACCTTC
v_call: TRBV7-9
j_call: TRBJ1-2
clone_size: NA
d_call: NA

cdr3_aa: CASSNDRWENSPLHF
cdr3_nt: TGTGCCAGTAGTAACGACAGGTGGGAGAATTCACCCCTCCACTTT
v_call: TRBV19
j_call: TRBJ1-6
clone_size: NA
d_call: NA

cdr3_aa: CASSLGIVQGMGSNQPQHF
cdr3_nt: TGTGCCAGCAGTTTGGGGATTGTACAGGGGATGGGAAGCAATCAGCCCCAGCATTTT
v_call: TRBV27
j_call: TRBJ1-5
clone_size: once
d_call: TRBD1

cdr3_aa: CASSLGGTGRIDTQYF
cdr3_nt: TGCGCCAGCAGCTTGGGTGGGACAGGGAGGATAGATACGCAGTATTTT
v_call: TRBV5-1
j_call: TRBJ2-3
clone_size: NA
d_call: TRBD1

cdr3_aa: CASSLDSTNYGYTF
cdr3_nt: TGCGCCAGCAGCTTGGACAGCACTAACTATGGCTACACCTTC
v_call: TRBV5-1
j_call: TRBJ1-2
clone_size: NA
d_call: NA

cdr3_aa: CSVETANTEAFF
cdr3_nt: TGCAGCGTTGAGACAGCGAACACTGAAGCTTTCTTT
v_call: TRBV29-1
j_call: TRBJ1-1
clone_size: NA
d_call: NA

cdr3_aa: CASTEDRPGKLFF
cdr3_nt: TGTGCCAGCACCGAAGACAGACCCGGAAAACTGTTTTTT
v_call: TRBV12-3/TRBV12-4
j_call: TRBJ1-4
clone_size: NA
d_call: NA

cdr3_aa: CSVAPPGHEQYF
cdr3_nt: TGCAGCGTTGCCCCCCCAGGCCACGAGCAGTACTTC
v_call: TRBV29-1
j_call: TRBJ2-7
clone_size: NA
d_call: NA

cdr3_aa: CASSVGQGANYGYTF
cdr3_nt: TGTGCCAGCAGCGTTGGACAGGGGGCTAACTATGGCTACACCTTC
v_call: TRBV9
j_call: TRBJ1-2
clone_size: NA
d_call: TRBD1

cdr3_aa: CASSAEAGEKLFF
cdr3_nt: TGTGCCAGCAGCGCCGAAGCGGGGGAAAAACTGTTTTTT
v_call: TRBV7-3
j_call: TRBJ1-4
clone_size: NA
d_call: NA

cdr3_aa: CASSPGQTGSTLYF
cdr3_nt: TGTGCCAGCAGCCCAGGCCAGACAGGGTCCACACTGTATTTT
v_call: TRBV3-1/TRBV3-2
j_call: TRBJ2-3
clone_size: NA
d_call: TRBD1

cdr3_aa: CASSRAVLGGYTF
cdr3_nt: TGTGCCAGCAGTCGCGCGGTCCTTGGAGGCTACACCTTC
v_call: TRBV28
j_call: TRBJ1-2
clone_size: NA
d_call: NA

cdr3_aa: CASSFLNNQPQHF
cdr3_nt: TGTGCCAGCAGCTTCCTAAACAATCAGCCCCAGCATTTT
v_call: TRBV7-8
j_call: TRBJ1-5
clone_size: NA
d_call: NA

cdr3_aa: CAISESPPLTGNRGEQYF
cdr3_nt: TGTGCCATCAGTGAGTCCCCACCGTTGACAGGGAATAGGGGCGAGCAGTACTTC
v_call: TRBV10-3
j_call: TRBJ2-7
clone_size: NA
d_call: TRBD1

cdr3_aa: CASSYLTGPANYGYTF
cdr3_nt: TGTGCCAGCAGTTACTTGACAGGCCCAGCTAACTATGGCTACACCTTC
v_call: TRBV6-7
j_call: TRBJ1-2
clone_size: NA
d_call: NA

cdr3_aa: CASSVGNLATYNEQFF
cdr3_nt: TGTGCCAGCAGCGTAGGGAACCTAGCTACCTACAATGAGCAGTTCTTC
v_call: TRBV9
j_call: TRBJ2-1
clone_size: NA
d_call: NA

cdr3_aa: CAWSDRGWDQPQHF
cdr3_nt: TGTGCCTGGTCCGACAGGGGTTGGGATCAGCCCCAGCATTTT
v_call: TRBV30
j_call: TRBJ1-5
clone_size: NA
d_call: TRBD1

cdr3_aa: CASSDREAGELFF
cdr3_nt: TGCGCCAGCAGTGATAGGGAGGCCGGGGAGCTGTTTTTT
v_call: TRBV10-2
j_call: TRBJ2-2
clone_size: NA
d_call: NA

cdr3_aa: CASSWTGGSNYGYTF
cdr3_nt: TGTGCCAGCAGCTGGACAGGGGGGTCTAACTATGGCTACACCTTC
v_call: TRBV7-9
j_call: TRBJ1-2
clone_size: NA
d_call: TRBD1

cdr3_aa: CASGLRGLLQETQYF
cdr3_nt: TGTGCCAGCGGTTTGAGAGGGCTCTTGCAAGAGACCCAGTACTTC
v_call: TRBV2
j_call: TRBJ2-5
clone_size: NA
d_call: NA

cdr3_aa: CASRPRLATVSYNEQFF
cdr3_nt: TGTGCCAGCAGACCTAGACTAGCGACAGTCTCCTACAATGAGCAGTTCTTC
v_call: TRBV5-6
j_call: TRBJ2-1
clone_size: NA
d_call: TRBD2

cdr3_aa: CASSQDTSGSNYNEQFF
cdr3_nt: TGCGCCAGCAGCCAAGATACGTCGGGGTCGAATTACAATGAGCAGTTCTTC
v_call: TRBV4-3
j_call: TRBJ2-1
clone_size: few
d_call: NA

cdr3_aa: CASSLDGGRYRAFF
cdr3_nt: TGTGCCAGCAGCTTAGACGGGGGAAGGTATCGAGCTTTCTTT
v_call: TRBV11-1
j_call: TRBJ1-1
clone_size: NA
d_call: NA

cdr3_aa: CASSTASGDGGGELFF
cdr3_nt: TGTGCCAGTAGTACTGCTAGCGGGGATGGTGGCGGGGAGCTGTTTTTT
v_call: TRBV19
j_call: TRBJ2-2
clone_size: NA
d_call: TRBD2